Included here is one T cell receptor (beta chain) sequence, with context. This sample stems from a study of blood T cell repertoires in COVID-19. Generated by immunoSEQ multiplex PCR, the TCRdb table keeps only in-frame clones and is missing some. The sample consists of approximately 310,000 clones, 85% of them appearing once. The length of the CDR3 is 16 residues. Germline lookup yields CDR1 LGHNA and CDR2 YNFKEQ. The ends were cut back, 0 bases at V and 4 bases at J, with 15 bases in the middle. This TCR was recovered from a woman aged 25-40 years who had been exposed to COVID-19. The chain joins TRBV4-2 to TRBJ1-2, with D perhaps TRBD1 (6 bases). The sequenced sample consisted of PBMCs or T cells enriched from blood (not recorded which). CDR3 in amino acids: CASSQESQGSAYGYTF. The DNA for the CDR3 is TGTGCCAGCAGCCAAGAATCCCAGGGGAGCGCCTATGGCTACACCTTC.